The rows below give T cell receptor beta chains drawn from one sample of a study of T cells expressing NK-cell markers. Reanalyzing the 5' RACE reads, TCRdb keeps one entry per CDR3 protein, without DNA. Seen in this sample are about 180,000 distinct CDR3 sequences; the ten most common clones hold less than 20%. The sequencing input was blood T cells: a sorted CD56 or NKG2C T cell subset, CD4+ or CD8+ T cells, or bulk PBMC T cells (not recorded which). The receptors here all came from a woman between 18 and 70 years old in good health. Each CDR3 is given with its conserved first and last residue.

V gene	J gene	CDR3 protein
TRBV5-1	TRBJ1-1	CATRTGDGDTEAFF
TRBV7-9	TRBJ2-3	CASSLLISTDTQYF
TRBV27	TRBJ2-7	CASRRQANSYEQYF
TRBV20-1	TRBJ2-3	CSARALDGDTQYF
TRBV6-5	TRBJ1-4	CASSRDGEKLFF
TRBV11-2	TRBJ2-3	CASSSGTSLRDTQYF
TRBV9	TRBJ2-7	CASSQTSGISYEQYF
TRBV20-1	TRBJ1-5	CSANPPLASRTYSNQPQHF
TRBV5-1	TRBJ2-3	CASTNLASGSPTDTQYF
TRBV20-1	TRBJ2-7	CSARDPLSGSYEQYF
TRBV5-6	TRBJ2-5	CASSVTGTGGAKTQYF
TRBV5-4	TRBJ2-1	CASSPRTSGRNEQFF
TRBV5-1	TRBJ2-3	CASSLLGSGDTQYF
TRBV15	TRBJ1-4	CATSRVEIWDEKLFF
TRBV28	TRBJ2-7	CASSLVGFGLASYEQYF
TRBV28	TRBJ2-1	CASSLSGGGTNNEQFF
TRBV7-8	TRBJ1-2	CASSQRDLGTYGYTF
TRBV12-3/TRBV12-4	TRBJ2-1	CASSPLVRWDNEQFF
TRBV6-1	TRBJ2-7	CASRTGTHSYEQYF
TRBV7-8	TRBJ2-7	CASSWDNRGQYF
TRBV12-3/TRBV12-4	TRBJ2-7	CASSFRGGTYEQYF
TRBV2	TRBJ2-7	CASRTDNWDRGFLSYEQYF
TRBV4-1	TRBJ2-7	CASSRSGTPWDEQYF
TRBV5-1	TRBJ2-1	CASSPLGAGDTPPAFF
TRBV7-9	TRBJ1-2	CASSLNSAARRYGYTF
TRBV2	TRBJ1-2	CASTLSMDTNYGYTF